The next 28 T cell receptor beta chains were all read from a single sample in a study of technical replicates of blood from a handful of donors (dated by TCRdb to the late 2010s). Library preparation was by the immunoSEQ multiplex PCR assay. As stored in TCRdb, this immuneACCESS dataset retains in-frame rearrangements with V and J assigned. A fraction of the clones does not appear; measured against another copy, unresolved V genes explain less than half of the discrepancy, and the remainder lacks a known reason. This sample is represented by roughly 100,000 clones; about 96% of them were singletons. The ten largest clonotypes hold roughly 0.36% of the sample. The sequenced material came from T cells isolated from PBMCs. These receptors were taken from a human donor in good health.

This chain uses TRBV7-9 with TRBJ2-5; TRBD1 aligns across 10 bases. Per germline, CDR1 SEHNR and CDR2 FQNEAQ (reference sequence). With V trimmed by 4 bases and J by 1 base, 3 bases remained unmatched. CDR3 size: 15 residues. DNA for the CDR3: TGTGCCAGCAGCTCCTGGACAGGGGGCCAAGAGACCCAGTACTTC. Residues: CASSSWTGGQETQYF.

This chain joins TRBV6-4 and TRBJ1-2, with TRBD1 matching 9 bases. The CDR3 is made up of 14 amino acids. Germline V CDR1 and CDR2: MRHNA, SNTAGT. Trimming took 8 bases from V and 7 from J; bases not matched to a gene: 11. CDR3 DNA: TGTGCCAGCCGCGAACTGAGGACAGGGGTTGGCTACACCTTC. It is translated as CASRELRTGVGYTF.

This chain uses TRBV4-2 with TRBJ2-7; tentatively, D is TRBD2 (5 bases). Per germline, CDR1 LGHNA and CDR2 YNFKEQ. CDR3 length: 14 amino acids. Deletions cut 3 bases from V and 2 bases from J, with 11 bases between. The CDR3 sequence: CASSQGGGTYEQYF. Written as DNA, the CDR3 is TGTGCCAGCAGCCAGGGCGGAGGTACCTACGAGCAGTACTTC.

This chain uses TRBV6-4 with TRBJ2-1, with a possible D match to TRBD2 (5 bases). Germline V gene sequence: CDR1 MRHNA, CDR2 SNTAGT. V was trimmed by 1 base and J by 7 bases, leaving 14 bases between them. This CDR3 contains 15 residues. This CDR3 reads CASSDYAGALNEQFF. CDR3 bases: TGTGCCAGCAGTGACTACGCGGGCGCCTTAAATGAGCAGTTCTTC.

The chain recombines TRBV28 with TRBJ1-4; tentatively, D is TRBD1 (5 bases). The CDR3 is 14 residues long. V was trimmed by 5 bases and J by 6 bases, leaving 13 bases between them. CDR1 is MDHEN, CDR2 SYDVKM, per germline. CDR3 region: CASSPPGGYEKLFF. CDR3 bases: TGTGCCAGCAGTCCCCCCGGGGGTTATGAAAAACTGTTTTTT.

J is TRBJ2-5 and V is TRBV5-1; D is uncertain. CDR1 and CDR2 from the germline V gene are SGHRS and YFSETQ. The CDR3 runs to 12 residues. V gave up 0 bases and J gave up 3 bases, with 3 bases separating them. For the CDR3, the DNA is TGCGCCAGCAGCTTGGCTGAAGAGACCCAGTACTTC. Translated: CASSLAEETQYF.

The chain couples TRBV9 to TRBJ2-2; D gene unclear. The CDR3 consists of 12 residues. V was cut by 1 base and J by 5 bases, with 3 bases left in between. Germline loops: CDR1 SGDLS, CDR2 YYNGEE. The DNA for the CDR3 is TGTGCCAGCAGCGTATCGACCGGGGAGCTGTTTTTT. This codes for CASSVSTGELFF.

V gene TRBV9 combines with J gene TRBJ1-2; TRBD1 matches at 11 bases. CDR1 is SGDLS, CDR2 YYNGEE, per germline. With 3 bases clipped from V and 6 bases from J, the junction kept 16 bases outside the gene matches. The CDR3 runs 18 residues. CDR3 protein: CASSGRVLGQGENHGYTF. The CDR3, as DNA: TGTGCCAGCAGCGGACGCGTTTTGGGACAGGGGGAGAACCATGGCTACACCTTC.

The chain couples TRBV19 to TRBJ2-1, with 13 bases aligning to TRBD2. Trimming at V came to 5 bases and at J to 7 bases, leaving 5 bases not matched to a gene. Germline V lookup: CDR1 LNHDA, CDR2 SQIVND (reference sequence). The CDR3 has 15 amino acids. The CDR3 sequence: CASSLGLAGVNEQFF. CDR3 DNA: TGTGCCAGTAGTCTAGGACTAGCGGGAGTTAATGAGCAGTTCTTC.

This clone was recorded only once. The genes are TRBV28 and TRBJ1-1; 7 bases are shared with TRBD1. The ends lost 3 bases at V and 0 bases at J; junction bases unmatched: 7. The germline gives CDR1 MDHEN, CDR2 SYDVKM. This CDR3 region has 16 residues. The CDR3 reads CASSFFVGQLNTEAFF. The CDR3 DNA sequence: TGTGCCAGCAGTTTTTTTGTGGGACAGTTGAACACTGAAGCTTTCTTT. Complete variable domain (other parts from reference TRBV28 and TRBJ1-1): DVKVTQSSRYLVKRTGEKVFLECVQDMDHENMFWYRQDPGLGLRLIYFSYDVKMKEKGDIPEGYSVSREKKERFSLILESASTNQTSMYLCASSFFVGQLNTEAFFGQGTRLTVV.

This chain links TRBV6-5 with TRBJ1-5; a possible D gene is TRBD1 (6 bases). Trimming took off 6 bases at V and 4 bases at J, with 10 bases between the two ends. This CDR3 spans 13 amino acids. Germline V lookup: CDR1 MNHEY, CDR2 SVGAGI. CDR3 in amino acids: CASSPTGNQPQHF. In DNA form, the CDR3 reads TGTGCCAGCAGCCCGACAGGAAATCAGCCCCAGCATTTT.

The V and J genes are TRBV6-6 and TRBJ1-2, with D possibly being TRBD1 (5 bases). Trimming pared 7 bases from V and 2 bases from J, leaving 11 bases between. Germline V gene sequence: CDR1 MNHNY, CDR2 SVGAGI (reference sequence). The CDR3 sequence is 13 residues long. CDR3 sequence reads: CASNTGGNYGYTF. The CDR3 DNA reads TGTGCCAGCAATACCGGGGGGAACTATGGCTACACCTTC.

V gene TRBV29-1 combines with J gene TRBJ2-7; D gene unclear. V was shortened by 6 bases and J by 3 bases, with 9 bases between the two germline ends. The CDR3 consists of 11 residues. Germline V gene sequence: CDR1 SQVTM, CDR2 ANQGSEA. The CDR3 nucleotides are TGCAGCGTCCTAACCTACTACGAGCAGTACTTC. Protein sequence: CSVLTYYEQYF.

This clone was detected once. The rearrangement uses TRBV6-1 and TRBJ1-2, with D possibly matching TRBD1 (5 bases). V was trimmed by 6 bases and J by 1 base, leaving 12 bases between them. Germline CDR1 and CDR2: MNHNS and SASEGT. CDR3 size: 14 residues. The CDR3, as DNA: TGTGCCAGCAGAGGAGACAGTGTTAACTATGGCTACACCTTC. It encodes CASRGDSVNYGYTF.

The chain links TRBV28 to TRBJ2-7; 8 bases match TRBD1. CDR3 length equals 14 residues. From germline, CDR1 is MDHEN and CDR2 SYDVKM. V dropped 3 bases and J dropped 4; count of bases not matched to a gene: 5. The CDR3 nucleotides read TGTGCCAGCAGTTTTCAAGGACAGGGTTACGAGCAGTACTTC. This sequence encodes CASSFQGQGYEQYF.

This chain uses TRBV7-2 with TRBJ2-5; 10 nucleotides line up with TRBD2. The CDR3 totals 15 residues. V was pared by 4 bases and J by 4 bases, with 6 bases of the junction left unmatched. Germline CDR1 and CDR2: SGHTA and FQGNSA. DNA of the CDR3: TGTGCCAGCAGCTCGCCGGGACTAGCGTTAGAGACCCAGTACTTC. Protein sequence: CASSSPGLALETQYF.

In DNA form, the CDR3 reads TGTGCCAGTAGCAGTAAGGGGCAGCGCTATGGCTACACCTTC. This encodes CASSSKGQRYGYTF. The chain employs TRBV19 and TRBJ1-2; tentatively, D is TRBD1 (5 bases). V lost 6 bases to trimming and J lost 4 bases, with 15 bases between them. CDR3 length equals 14 residues. Per germline, CDR1 LNHDA and CDR2 SQIVND (reference sequence).

This rearrangement joins TRBV6-1 to TRBJ2-3; tentatively, D is TRBD2 (5 bases). The ends were cut back, 6 bases at V and 4 bases at J, with 14 bases in the middle. The germline gives CDR1 MNHNS, CDR2 SASEGT. This CDR3 region has 14 residues. CDR3: CASSATSSADTQYF. The CDR3 DNA reads as TGTGCCAGCAGCGCTACTAGTAGCGCAGATACGCAGTATTTT.

The chain employs TRBV4-1 and TRBJ2-7; 7 bases match TRBD1. The germline V gene encodes CDR1 MGHRA and CDR2 YSYEKL. The CDR3 has 14 residues. The V segment lost 4 bases and the J segment 6 bases; nucleotides outside the gene matches: 9. Here the CDR3 reads CASSPDRVLFEQYF. In nucleotides, the CDR3 is TGCGCCAGCAGCCCCGACAGGGTTTTGTTCGAGCAGTACTTC.

This chain links TRBV5-1 with TRBJ2-3, with 7 bases aligning to TRBD1. The V gene end was trimmed by 4 bases and the J gene end by 2 bases; junction bases not matched to a gene: 7. Germline CDR1 and CDR2: SGHRS and YFSETQ. CDR3 length: 15 residues. DNA of the CDR3: TGCGCCAGCAGCGGCCGGGACAGACTCACAGATACGCAGTATTTT. Encoded protein: CASSGRDRLTDTQYF.

The rearrangement uses TRBV7-3 and TRBJ2-5; no firm D call. The germline V gene has CDR1 SGHTA and CDR2 FQGTGA. V lost 5 bases and J lost 0, with 7 bases in between. This CDR3 is 13 amino acids long. CDR3 region: CASSLEYQETQYF. The CDR3 DNA is TGTGCCAGCAGCCTGGAGTACCAAGAGACCCAGTACTTC.

The V call is TRBV29-1, the J call TRBJ2-7; D not resolved. V lost 5 bases to trimming and J lost 0 bases, with 8 bases between them. Germline CDR1 is SQVTM and CDR2 is ANQGSEA. The CDR3 is 12 amino acids. The CDR3 sequence is CSVLAPSYEQYF. CDR3 DNA: TGCAGCGTTCTGGCACCCTCCTACGAGCAGTACTTC.

This chain joins TRBV19 and TRBJ1-2; D unclear. Trimming left V 6 bases short and J 4 bases short, with 12 bases between. Germline V gives CDR1 LNHDA, CDR2 SQIVND (reference sequence). The CDR3 runs 13 residues. The CDR3 region has the DNA TGTGCCAGTAGGGGCGCTGGCTCCTATGGCTACACCTTC. Protein: CASRGAGSYGYTF.

The rearrangement uses TRBV27 and TRBJ2-2; 8 nucleotides match TRBD2. CDR3 length equals 14 residues. Looked up from germline, CDR1 is MNHEY and CDR2 is SMNVEV (reference sequence). The trim removed 6 bases at V and 6 bases at J, leaving 6 bases unmatched. The CDR3 sequence is CASSLIAGSGELFF. Here the CDR3 DNA reads TGTGCCAGCAGCCTGATAGCGGGATCCGGGGAGCTGTTTTTT.

The chain couples TRBV6-4 to TRBJ1-2; 10 bases match TRBD1. This CDR3 has 16 amino acids. The junction had 11 bases not matched to a gene; V was cut back by 4 bases and J by 6 bases. Germline loops: CDR1 MRHNA, CDR2 SNTAGT. The CDR3 region is CASSAFGDRGIDGYTF. CDR3 DNA sequence: TGTGCCAGCAGTGCCTTCGGGGACAGGGGCATAGATGGCTACACCTTC.

The chain joins TRBV7-9 to TRBJ2-3; TRBD1 aligns across 8 bases. CDR3 length: 15 residues. The V segment lost 0 bases and the J segment 3 bases; nucleotides outside the gene matches: 2. The V gene's germline CDR1 is SEHNR and CDR2 FQNEAQ (reference sequence). The CDR3 DNA sequence: TGTGCCAGCAGCTTAGCCAGACAGGGGACAGATACGCAGTATTTT. Amino acid sequence: CASSLARQGTDTQYF.

The chain recombines TRBV9 with TRBJ2-3; 8 bases match TRBD2. The CDR3 covers 13 residues. V trimming: 3 bases; J trimming: 4 bases; junction bases outside the gene matches: 1. The germline V gene encodes CDR1 SGDLS and CDR2 YYNGEE. The CDR3 sequence: CASSATSADTQYF. The CDR3 DNA reads TGTGCCAGCAGCGCGACTAGCGCAGATACGCAGTATTTT.

This sequence joins TRBV5-1 and TRBJ1-2; perhaps TRBD1 as D (6 bases). The germline V gene has CDR1 SGHRS and CDR2 YFSETQ. Trimming removed 3 bases at V and 5 bases at J, with 14 bases between. CDR3 length: 14 amino acids. CDR3 sequence: CASSSPGHGYGYTF. The CDR3 DNA is TGCGCCAGCAGCTCGCCGGGACACGGATATGGCTACACCTTC. Filled out from reference TRBV5-1 and TRBJ1-2, the complete variable domain reads KAGVTQTPRYLIKTRGQQVTLSCSPISGHRSVSWYQQTPGQGLQFLFEYFSETQRNKGNFPGRFSGRQFSNSRSEMNVSTLELGDSALYLCASSSPGHGYGYTFGSGTRLTVV.